This TCR beta chain was retrieved from a study of Ad26.COV2.S vaccination and SARS-CoV-2 variants. Study in general: A COV1001 Ad26.COV2.S trial-arm participant provided the sample. Recipients of Ad26.COV2.S got it intramuscularly, once or twice 56 days apart.

Clones were read by immunoSEQ multiplex PCR, and TCRdb kept only the in-frame ones, dropping some. The sample has around 300,000 clones, around 88% seen once. The CDR3 has 17 amino acids. CDR1 KGHSY and CDR2 FQNENV come from the germline V gene. The V and J ends lost 1 base and 3 bases respectively, with 13 bases between them. Documented treatment: some 19 received Ad26.COV2.S at low or high dose, single or two shots; 5 received placebo; per-sample allocation not given. The samples were gathered on day 63 after the first injection of vaccine or placebo. Whoever gave the sample was an adult aged 18-55 years in Boston.

This clonotype was obtained from a person aged 18-65 years who received the Ad26.COV2.S COVID-19 vaccine or a placebo. Sequencing used peripheral blood, obtained in a trial of Ad26.COV2.S vaccine versus placebo. V and J are TRBV16 and TRBJ1-6, with D unclear. CDR3 residues: CASSQFLSAVYNSPLHF. For the CDR3, the DNA is TGTGCCAGCAGCCAATTTTTGTCGGCAGTCTATAATTCACCCCTCCACTTT. Full variable domain (missing parts from reference TRBV16 and TRBJ1-6): GEEVAQTPKHLVRGEGQKAKLYCAPIKGHSYVFWYQQVLKNEFKFLISFQNENVFDETGMPKERFSAKCLPNSPCSLEIQATKLEDSAVYFCASSQFLSAVYNSPLHFGNGTRLTVT.